This T cell receptor (beta chain) was profiled in a study of T cell responses to AZD1222 COVID-19 vaccine. The repertoire was sequenced with immunoSEQ multiplex PCR; TCRdb's copy has only in-frame clones and lacks some. Of 43,000 or so clones in the sample, less than 95% are singletons; the top ten hold about two fifths. Study-wide points: Unmutated variant regions reportedly attract nearly half of all spike-specific TCRs.

The CDR3 extends over 14 amino acids. Germline loops: CDR1 SGHTA, CDR2 FQGNSA. The germline V and J ends were trimmed by 1 base and 5 bases, with 11 bases remaining between them. Remarks on this clone: As yet, its antigen is unknown.

This receptor was taken from an adult who received the AZD1222 COVID-19 vaccine. Material: peripheral blood, obtained 28 days after the second AZD1222 dose. The rearrangement uses TRBV7-2 and TRBJ1-1; TRBD1 might be the D (6 bases). In DNA form, the CDR3 reads TGTGCCAGCAGCTTAGAGGGAAGGGGGACTGAAGCTTTCTTT. Translated, it gives CASSLEGRGTEAFF.